Listed here are 24 T cell receptor beta chains from one sample, sequenced in a study of PD-1 blockade in classical Hodgkin lymphoma. TCRdb's table, derived via immunoSEQ multiplex PCR, lists solely in-frame clones and lacks some. The data contain about 21,000 clones, 90% to 95% of them seen just once; the ten biggest clones take up roughly 6%. The time point: newly diagnosed, previously untreated cHL patient sample. Sequences were obtained from peripheral blood mononuclear cells (PBMCs). The receptor source for this set is a human donor with classical Hodgkin lymphoma.

The J gene is TRBJ2-3, the V gene TRBV20-1; D is unresolved. The V gene's germline CDR1 is DFQATT and CDR2 SNEGSKA (reference sequence). The CDR3 has 11 amino acids. Deletions cut 3 bases from V and 4 bases from J, with 5 bases between. The CDR3 here is CSARPADTQYF. CDR3 nucleotide sequence: TGCAGTGCTAGGCCGGCAGATACGCAGTATTTT.

V usage is TRBV15 and J usage is TRBJ2-5, with D possibly being TRBD1 (5 bases). The CDR3 is 13 residues long. Germline V gene lookup returns CDR1 LNHNV and CDR2 YYDKDF (reference sequence). V lost 4 bases to trimming and J lost 3 bases, with 9 bases between them. The CDR3 reads CATSNRYKETQYF. CDR3 in DNA: TGTGCCACCAGCAACAGGTATAAAGAGACCCAGTACTTC.

The chain has TRBV7-2 and TRBJ2-5; D may match TRBD1 or TRBD2 (5 bases each). The ends were cut back, 1 base at V and 9 bases at J, with 9 bases in the middle. Germline CDR1 is SGHTA and CDR2 is FQGNSA. This CDR3 is 12 amino acids long. DNA of the CDR3: TGTGCCAGCAGCTTAGAGGGGCGGGCCCAGTACTTC. It yields the protein CASSLEGRAQYF.

This chain links TRBV30 with TRBJ2-1; 9 nucleotides match TRBD1. After removal of 1 base from V and 8 bases from J, the junction contained 18 bases not matched to a gene. The germline V gene encodes CDR1 GTSNPN and CDR2 SVGIG (reference sequence). The CDR3 is 18 residues long. CDR3 nucleotides: TGTGCCTGGAGTGCCCCCGGGAGGACAGGGGCCTATGACGATGAGCAGTTCTTC. This gives the protein CAWSAPGRTGAYDDEQFF.

The chain combines TRBV18 with TRBJ1-2, with 9 bases fitting TRBD1. Germline values: CDR1 KGHSH, CDR2 LQKENI. The ends lost 4 bases at V and 3 bases at J; junction bases unmatched: 6. The CDR3 loop spans 15 amino acids. The CDR3: CASSRPGQGDYGYTF. As DNA, the CDR3 is TGTGCCAGCTCACGACCGGGACAGGGTGACTATGGCTACACCTTC.

V is TRBV4-1 and J is TRBJ1-4; D gene ambiguous. Per germline, CDR1 MGHRA and CDR2 YSYEKL. This CDR3 has 13 amino acids. Deletions cut 1 base from V and 5 bases from J, with 5 bases between. CDR3 in amino acids: CASSQGRNEKLFF. The CDR3 coding sequence is TGCGCCAGCAGCCAAGGTAGAAATGAAAAACTGTTTTTT.

The CDR3 reads CASSLGGRNQPQHF. The CDR3 bases are TGTGCCAGCAGCTTGGGGGGGCGCAATCAGCCCCAGCATTTT. V usage is TRBV5-6 and J usage is TRBJ1-5; D is possibly TRBD1 (6 bases). This CDR3 comprises 14 residues. Germline V gene data show CDR1 as SGHDT and CDR2 as YYEEEE. V lost 0 bases to trimming and J lost 2 bases, with 6 bases between them. The full variable domain, in which reference TRBV5-6 and TRBJ1-5 provide the parts outside the CDR3, is DAGVTQSPTHLIKTRGQQVTLRCSPKSGHDTVSWYQQALGQGPQFIFQYYEEEERQRGNFPDRFSGHQFPNYSSELNVNALLLGDSALYLCASSLGGRNQPQHFGDGTRLSIL.

For the CDR3, the DNA is TGTGCCAGCAGTCGGGGTAATCAGCCCCAGCATTTT. Translation: CASSRGNQPQHF. The genes are TRBV2 and TRBJ1-5; no clear D gene. Germline V lookup: CDR1 SNHLY, CDR2 FYNNEI. V lost 5 bases and J 4 bases, leaving 6 bases between the germline ends. The CDR3 consists of 12 residues.

The V gene is TRBV18, the J gene TRBJ2-5; either TRBD1 or TRBD2 may supply D (6 bases each). The CDR3 totals 14 residues. Trimming left V 6 bases short and J 3 bases short, with 14 bases between. The germline gives CDR1 KGHSH, CDR2 LQKENI. In DNA, the CDR3 is TGTGCCAGCTCGGCTCGGGGGCCCGAAGAGACCCAGTACTTC. It encodes CASSARGPEETQYF.

Written as DNA, the CDR3 is TGTGCCAGCAGCTCACCGGGACAGGGGATTATGAACACCGGGGAGCTGTTTTTT. Its translation: CASSSPGQGIMNTGELFF. The chain has TRBV7-6 and TRBJ2-2; 10 bases align to TRBD1. This CDR3 is built from 18 residues. Germline V gene lookup returns CDR1 SGHVS and CDR2 FNYEAQ. V dropped 4 bases and J dropped 1; count of bases not matched to a gene: 9. Looking up the rest from reference TRBV7-6 and TRBJ2-2 gives the full variable domain: GAGVSQSPRYKVTKRGQDVALRCDPISGHVSLYWYRQALGQGPEFLTYFNYEAQQDKSGLPNDRFSAERPEGSISTLTIQRTEQRDSAMYRCASSSPGQGIMNTGELFFGEGSRLTVL.

The CDR3 DNA is TGCGCCAGCAGTGAGGGGTTCGGGAACACTGAAGCTTTCTTT. It specifies CASSEGFGNTEAFF. V is TRBV10-2 and J is TRBJ1-1, with D uncertain. Trimming left V 2 bases short and J 1 base short, with 8 bases between. CDR1 is WSHSY, CDR2 SAAADI, per germline. The CDR3 extends over 14 amino acids.

The CDR3 DNA reads as TGTGCCAGTAGCCGACGACTCGCGAACACCGGGGAGCTGTTTTTT. Translated, it gives CASSRRLANTGELFF. The chain employs TRBV19 and TRBJ2-2; no firm D call. V lost 6 bases and J lost 0, with 11 bases in between. The CDR3 totals 15 residues. The germline V gene encodes CDR1 LNHDA and CDR2 SQIVND (reference sequence).

The count of this clone is one. The chain joins TRBV11-2 to TRBJ2-5; 12 bases line up with TRBD2. V was pared by 5 bases and J by 5 bases, with 9 bases of the junction left unmatched. The CDR3 covers 16 residues. Germline assignment: CDR1 SGHAT and CDR2 FQNNGV. The CDR3 nucleotides are TGTGCCAGCAGCGCCCTAGCGGGGGGGCCTCAGGAGACCCAGTACTTC. It encodes CASSALAGGPQETQYF.

CDR3 loop: CASSLWDSPGTQYF. CDR3 in DNA: TGTGCCAGCAGTTTATGGGACAGTCCGGGGACCCAGTACTTC. The chain has TRBV27 and TRBJ2-5; 7 nucleotides agree with TRBD1. After removal of 1 base from V and 7 bases from J, the junction contained 6 bases not matched to a gene. The germline CDR1 and CDR2 sequences are MNHEY and SMNVEV (reference sequence). The CDR3 has 14 amino acids.

The V call is TRBV6-1, the J call TRBJ1-4; tentative D call: TRBD1 (5 bases). The CDR3 consists of 13 residues. Germline V gene data show CDR1 as MNHNS and CDR2 as SASEGT. V was shortened by 4 bases and J by 3 bases, with 6 bases between the two germline ends. CDR3 sequence: CASSGGSNEKLFF. Written as DNA, the CDR3 is TGTGCCAGCAGTGGGGGGTCTAATGAAAAACTGTTTTTT.

This rearrangement joins TRBV18 to TRBJ2-6, with 7 bases matching TRBD1. Germline loops: CDR1 KGHSH, CDR2 LQKENI. With V trimmed by 4 bases and J by 0 bases, 9 bases remained unmatched. This CDR3 has 18 amino acids. This CDR3 is CASSLRQGVSSGANVLTF. The CDR3 nucleotides read TGTGCCAGCTCACTTAGACAGGGAGTATCCTCTGGGGCCAACGTCCTGACTTTC.

The chain carries TRBV4-3 and TRBJ1-4, with D hard to call. The CDR3 runs to 17 residues. The V and J ends lost 0 bases and 5 bases respectively, with 16 bases between them. Per the germline V gene, CDR1 is LGHNA and CDR2 is YSLEER. CDR3 coding DNA: TGCGCCAGCAGCCAAGAGTTCGGAGGTTGGGCAAATGAAAAACTGTTTTTT. This encodes CASSQEFGGWANEKLFF.

This clone appeared a single time. V usage is TRBV7-9 and J usage is TRBJ2-5, with D hard to call. This CDR3 is built from 14 residues. CDR1 and CDR2 (germline): SEHNR, FQNEAQ (reference sequence). Trimming cost V 5 bases and J 4 bases, with 14 bases left between them. The CDR3 loop is CASSRSMTGETQYF. The CDR3 nucleotides are TGTGCCAGCAGCCGTTCAATGACCGGAGAGACCCAGTACTTC.

The genes are TRBV9 and TRBJ2-5; the match to TRBD2 covers 9 bases. Germline V gene lookup returns CDR1 SGDLS and CDR2 YYNGEE. There are 15 residues in the CDR3. The V gene end was trimmed by 0 bases and the J gene end by 5 bases; junction bases not matched to a gene: 5. CDR3 region: CASSVAGTSRETQYF. In DNA, the CDR3 is TGTGCCAGCAGCGTAGCCGGGACTAGCCGGGAGACCCAGTACTTC.

The gene calls are TRBV5-5 and TRBJ2-2; a weak D match, TRBD2 (6 bases). Germline V gene lookup returns CDR1 SGHKS and CDR2 YYEKEE (reference sequence). Trimming took 3 bases from V and 4 from J, leaving 7 bases between them. This CDR3 has 13 amino acids. The CDR3: CASSWGGTGELFF. The CDR3 DNA is TGTGCCAGCAGCTGGGGAGGCACCGGGGAGCTGTTTTTT.

This chain uses TRBV6-1 with TRBJ1-3, with D unclear. Trimming removed 2 bases from V and 0 bases from J, with 11 bases in between. Germline loops: CDR1 MNHNS, CDR2 SASEGT. The CDR3 is made up of 16 amino acids. The CDR3 spells CASSERRRVSGNTIYF. CDR3 DNA: TGTGCCAGCAGTGAAAGACGGAGGGTCTCTGGAAACACCATATATTTT.

This chain connects TRBV27 to TRBJ2-7; D unresolved. Germline V gene sequence: CDR1 MNHEY, CDR2 SMNVEV (reference sequence). Trimming removed 6 bases from V and 5 bases from J, with 11 bases in between. The CDR3 runs to 12 residues. CDR3 loop: CASSFGGDEQYF. Here the CDR3 DNA reads TGTGCCAGCAGCTTTGGCGGTGACGAGCAGTACTTC.

The V and J genes are TRBV19 and TRBJ1-1, with a tentative D call TRBD1 (5 bases). CDR1 LNHDA and CDR2 SQIVND come from the germline V gene (reference sequence). Deletions cut 4 bases from V and 7 bases from J, with 13 bases between. CDR3 length equals 13 residues. The CDR3 DNA sequence: TGTGCCAGTAGTAATACCGGGACGCTTGAAGCTTTCTTT. It encodes CASSNTGTLEAFF.

The V call is TRBV27, the J call TRBJ2-3; no definite D call. The V end was cut by 2 bases, the J end by 6 bases, with 3 bases between. Germline CDR1 and CDR2: MNHEY and SMNVEV (reference sequence). The CDR3 loop spans 11 amino acids. The CDR3 is CASSLHDTQYF. CDR3 nucleotide sequence: TGTGCCAGCAGTTTACATGATACGCAGTATTTT.